This T cell receptor (beta chain) comes out of a study of blood T cell repertoires in COVID-19. Study-wide background: From the United States, Italy and Spain came samples of acute and convalescent COVID-19. In each case, the material was cDNA or gDNA derived from T cells, B-cell-depleted T cells, or PBMCs.

Original data processing: By means of reference gene primer amplification, nucleated cell counts were estimated. Only in-frame clones appear in the TCRdb table, and some are missing; sequencing was by immunoSEQ multiplex PCR. V and J calls and clone size come straight from that table; D and trimming were deduced from the DNA. The sample holds 95,000 to 150,000 clones, around nine tenths seen once. The sequence was collected from a woman aged 80 or over with acute or convalescent COVID-19. The sequenced sample consisted of peripheral blood.

In nucleotides, the CDR3 is TGTGCCAGCAGCGTATTGGAGGGTCAAGGCTACACCTTC. Amino acid sequence: CASSVLEGQGYTF. This chain uses TRBV9 with TRBJ1-2; D gene unclear. CDR1 and CDR2 (germline): SGDLS, YYNGEE. Trimming took 1 base from V and 8 from J, leaving 12 bases between them. This CDR3 has 13 amino acids.